A single sample gave rise to the 8 T cell receptor beta chains below, sequenced in a study of T cells after yellow fever vaccination. A single record per CDR3 protein comes from TCRdb applying MiXCR to the 5' RACE reads. Of under 150,000 distinct CDR3 sequences in the sample, around 15% were seen once. Sequencing used CD8+ T cells sorted from PBMCs, obtained 5 days after the yellow fever booster vaccination. Receptors originate from a man between 18 and 35 years old who received the YFV17D yellow fever vaccine.

A few counts support this clonotype. V usage is TRBV27 and J usage is TRBJ2-7; 10 bases agree with TRBD1. Germline V gives CDR1 MNHEY, CDR2 SMNVEV (reference sequence). Trimming removed 6 bases from V and 2 bases from J; junction bases left unmatched: 7. The CDR3 has 15 residues. CDR3 DNA sequence: TGTGCCAGCAGCCTCACCGGGACAGGGGCCTACGAGCAGTACTTC. Protein product: CASSLTGTGAYEQYF.

This clonotype was picked up a small number of times. The chain couples TRBV5-6 to TRBJ2-7; 9 bases fit TRBD1. The CDR3 loop spans 12 amino acids. V trimming: 7 bases; J trimming: 3 bases; junction bases outside the gene matches: 2. Germline-derived CDR1 and CDR2 are SGHDT and YYEEEE. The CDR3 DNA sequence: TGTGCCAGCGGGGGACAGGGCTACGAGCAGTACTTC. It yields the protein CASGGQGYEQYF.

This chain links TRBV9 with TRBJ2-3; D uncertain. CDR1 SGDLS and CDR2 YYNGEE come from the germline V gene. Trimming cost V 1 base and J 6 bases, with 9 bases left between them. The CDR3 covers 13 residues. The CDR3 DNA reads as TGTGCCAGCAGCGTAATAGAATCGGATACGCAGTATTTT. Protein: CASSVIESDTQYF.

The rearrangement links TRBV6-2 or TRBV6-3 to TRBJ2-7; 10 positions agree with TRBD1. This CDR3 contains 14 residues. V was pared by 5 bases and J by 5 bases, with 6 bases of the junction left unmatched. Germline-derived CDR1 and CDR2 are MNHEY and SVGEGT. CDR3 loop: CASSDAGTGDEQYF. CDR3 DNA: TGTGCCAGCAGTGACGCCGGGACAGGGGACGAGCAGTACTTC.

The chain joins TRBV11-1 to TRBJ2-7; TRBD1 aligns across 8 bases. From germline, CDR1 is SGHAT and CDR2 FQDESV (reference sequence). The CDR3 runs 14 residues. Trimming removed 8 bases from V and 3 bases from J; junction bases left unmatched: 9. CDR3 region: CASADRDRHYEQYV. CDR3 sequence (DNA): TGTGCCAGCGCGGACCGGGACAGGCACTACGAGCAGTACGTC.

This clonotype was counted ten times or more. This chain connects TRBV5-1 to TRBJ2-1; no reliable D call. The CDR3 length is 14 residues. Deletions cut 5 bases from V and 3 bases from J, with 12 bases between. Germline CDR1 reads SGHRS; CDR2 reads YFSETQ. The CDR3: CASRGMGNYNEQFF. The CDR3 nucleotides are TGCGCCAGCAGAGGTATGGGAAACTACAATGAGCAGTTCTTC. The variable domain in full, completed from reference TRBV5-1 and TRBJ2-1, reads KAGVTQTPRYLIKTRGQQVTLSCSPISGHRSVSWYQQTPGQGLQFLFEYFSETQRNKGNFPGRFSGRQFSNSRSEMNVSTLELGDSALYLCASRGMGNYNEQFFGPGTRLTVL.

This clonotype was seen a handful of times. The chain recombines TRBV29-1 with TRBJ2-1, with 10 bases that match TRBD2. CDR1 is SQVTM and CDR2 is ANQGSEA in the germline V gene. The CDR3 extends over 13 amino acids. J gave up 13 bases and V 4 bases, and 10 bases lay outside the gene matches. The CDR3: CSVGVAGGAEQFF. Here the CDR3 DNA reads TGCAGCGTTGGGGTAGCGGGGGGTGCTGAACAGTTCTTC.

V and J are TRBV4-2 and TRBJ2-1; possibly TRBD2 for D (6 bases). The CDR3 is 15 amino acids. V was clipped by 0 bases and J by 8 bases, with 14 bases between them. Germline-derived CDR1 and CDR2 are LGHNA and YNFKEQ. The CDR3 region has the DNA TGTGCCAGCAGCCAAGATTTACTAGCACCGTATGAGCAGTTCTTC. Its protein is CASSQDLLAPYEQFF.